The present T cell receptor (beta chain) was sequenced within a study of beta chain features in type 1 diabetes. Findings and limits, study-wide: Within each of all four CD4+ subsets, Type 1 diabetes patients had TCRB CDR3s that were moderately but significantly shorter. Cells with high TCR expression could be over-represented by cDNA sequencing. VDJ junctions from patients with type 1 diabetes contained fewer insertions and more deletions.

Expressed TCRB transcripts were sequenced, since all the RNA that had been isolated was reverse transcribed. Sequencing was performed with immunoSEQ multiplex PCR; in TCRdb, only in-frame clones are kept and a portion is missing. The sample records fewer than 400,000 clones, 6.5% to 10% being singletons. With respect to this clone: Its antigen remains unknown. This sample also contains other DNA sequences that code for the same CDR3.

The V end was cut by 6 bases, the J end by 5 bases, with 7 bases between. Germline assignment: CDR1 DFQATT and CDR2 SNEGSKA (reference sequence). The CDR3 covers 10 residues. This TCR was sampled from a young woman in good health. Sequencing input: central memory CD4+ T cells from blood. V is TRBV20-1 and J is TRBJ2-5; D not resolved. CDR3 DNA: TGCAGTGCCAGGCGGGAGACCCAGTACTTC. It is translated as CSARRETQYF.